This TCR beta chain was retrieved from a study of T cells after yellow fever vaccination. UMIs and a universal primer site were added when TCR cDNA was made by 5'RACE template switching. MiXCR, run by TCRdb on the 5' RACE reads, gives a single entry per CDR3 protein. Of approximately 240,000 distinct CDR3 sequences in the sample, approximately 3.6% were seen once. This clonotype was counted at least ten times. As yet, its antigen is unknown. The CDR3 has 16 residues. In germline, CDR1 is SGHTA, CDR2 FQGNSA. Trimming at V came to 5 bases and at J to 4 bases, leaving 7 bases not matched to a gene. The study, taken as a whole, reports: The secondary response was weaker but peaked faster, day 5 versus 15. Most clones from primary vaccination were detected again post-booster (96% CD4, roughly 85% CD8).

This sequence joins TRBV7-2 and TRBJ2-1; TRBD2 aligns across 11 bases. The sequence was collected from a man aged 18 to 30 who received the YFV17D yellow fever vaccine. The sequenced sample was PBMCs, obtained 15 days after the yellow fever booster vaccination. CDR3 nucleotides: TGTGCCAGCAGCCCGGGACTAGCGGAAACTTACAATGAGCAGTTCTTC. Encoded protein: CASSPGLAETYNEQFF.